A single sample is the source of the 14 T cell receptor beta chains below, sequenced in a study of cytomegalovirus exposure and HLA in healthy donors. The study ran its PCR with 60 Vbeta and 13 Jbeta primers. Repertoires were generated with immunoSEQ multiplex PCR, while TCRdb's copy carries only in-frame clones and drops some. The data hold 110,000 or so clones, with 82% observed a single time. Sequenced sample: PBMCs. These receptors all come from a woman between 18 and 29 years old in good health and CMV-seronegative.

Only one count was recorded for this clone. V and J are TRBV7-9 and TRBJ1-5, with D tentatively TRBD1 (6 bases). Germline assignment: CDR1 SEHNR and CDR2 FQNEAQ (reference sequence). V gave up 3 bases and J gave up 3 bases, with 9 bases separating them. The CDR3 is made up of 14 amino acids. The CDR3 sequence is CASSFRTDNQPQHF. Here the CDR3 DNA reads TGTGCCAGCAGCTTTCGGACAGACAATCAGCCCCAGCATTTT.

The genes are TRBV7-9 and TRBJ2-1, with D perhaps TRBD2 (5 bases). From germline, CDR1 is SEHNR and CDR2 FQNEAQ (reference sequence). Trimming left V 3 bases short and J 10 bases short, with 13 bases between. This CDR3 comprises 13 residues. The CDR3 loop reads CASSFYGSNEQFF. The CDR3 nucleotides read TGTGCCAGCAGCTTTTATGGGAGCAACGAGCAGTTCTTC. Using reference TRBV7-9 and TRBJ2-1 for the parts outside the CDR3, the full variable domain is DTGVSQNPRHKITKRGQNVTFRCDPISEHNRLYWYRQTLGQGPEFLTYFQNEAQLEKSRLLSDRFSAERPKGSFSTLEIQRTEQGDSAMYLCASSFYGSNEQFFGPGTRLTVL.

The chain has TRBV30 and TRBJ2-2, with a weak D call TRBD2 (6 bases). CDR3 length equals 15 residues. CDR1 GTSNPN and CDR2 SVGIG come from the germline V gene (reference sequence). The V gene lost 0 bases and the J gene lost 7 bases, with 15 bases spanning the gap. CDR3: CAWSVRKLAGGELFF. The CDR3 nucleotides read TGTGCCTGGAGTGTACGAAAACTAGCAGGCGGGGAGCTGTTTTTT.

The rearrangement links TRBV29-1 to TRBJ1-6; D might be TRBD1 (5 bases). V gave up 7 bases and J gave up 10 bases, with 20 bases separating them. Germline values: CDR1 SQVTM, CDR2 ANQGSEA. The CDR3 spans 14 residues. The CDR3 DNA sequence: TGCAGCGCCACGACCGGAGTAGGGGAATCACCCCTCCACTTT. Encoded protein: CSATTGVGESPLHF.

V is TRBV7-9 and J is TRBJ2-3; 11 nucleotides align to TRBD2. The germline V gene encodes CDR1 SEHNR and CDR2 FQNEAQ (reference sequence). The ends lost 2 bases at V and 2 bases at J; junction bases unmatched: 9. The CDR3 sequence is 18 residues long. The DNA for the CDR3 is TGTGCCAGCAGCTTACCGCGGAGACTAGCGGGACTCACAGATACGCAGTATTTT. Its translation is CASSLPRRLAGLTDTQYF.

This clone has just one count. The rearrangement links TRBV18 to TRBJ2-1; TRBD1 might be the D (6 bases). Germline CDR1 is KGHSH and CDR2 is LQKENI. The CDR3 spans 13 residues. The germline V and J ends were trimmed by 5 bases and 9 bases, with 14 bases remaining between them. CDR3 DNA: TGTGCCAGCTCATATAACTCAGGGGTTGAGCAGTTCTTC. It is translated as CASSYNSGVEQFF.

The chain recombines TRBV5-5 with TRBJ1-2; D gene ambiguous. Trimming shortened V by 5 bases and J by 0 bases, and 14 bases separated the two germline ends. Germline V CDR1 and CDR2: SGHKS, YYEKEE (reference sequence). The CDR3 spans 15 residues. The CDR3 here is CASSPVLASNYGYTF. Here the CDR3 DNA reads TGTGCCAGCAGTCCAGTCCTGGCCTCTAACTATGGCTACACCTTC. The variable domain in full, completed from reference TRBV5-5 and TRBJ1-2, reads DAGVTQSPTHLIKTRGQQVTLRCSPISGHKSVSWYQQVLGQGPQFIFQYYEKEERGRGNFPDRFSARQFPNYSSELNVNALLLGDSALYLCASSPVLASNYGYTFGSGTRLTVV.

The V call is TRBV5-1, the J call TRBJ2-7; 11 nucleotides match TRBD1. CDR3 length: 15 amino acids. The germline gives CDR1 SGHRS, CDR2 YFSETQ. The trim removed 2 bases at V and 6 bases at J, leaving 7 bases unmatched. The CDR3 region has the DNA TGCGCCAGCAGCTTCCCCGGGACAGGGGGAGGCGAGCAGTACTTC. This encodes CASSFPGTGGGEQYF.

This clone was observed a handful of times. Distinct nucleotide sequences in the sample also encode this CDR3. CDR3 in DNA: TGTGCCAGCAGGGGGGACAGGGCTAGCAATCAGCCCCAGCATTTT. It translates to CASRGDRASNQPQHF. The V and J genes are TRBV6-5 and TRBJ1-5, with 9 bases identical to TRBD1. The V gene end was trimmed by 6 bases and the J gene end by 0 bases; junction bases not matched to a gene: 3. From germline, CDR1 is MNHEY and CDR2 SVGAGI. CDR3 length: 15 residues.

The count of this clone is one. V usage is TRBV2 and J usage is TRBJ1-4, with 7 bases lining up with TRBD1. Germline V gene lookup returns CDR1 SNHLY and CDR2 FYNNEI. This CDR3 spans 14 amino acids. The V segment lost 9 bases and the J segment 4 bases; nucleotides outside the gene matches: 8. The CDR3 loop reads CASAQTGINEKLFF. CDR3 in DNA: TGTGCCAGTGCCCAGACAGGGATTAATGAAAAACTGTTTTTT.

About this clone itself: Mismatch with germline at one junction end may stem from a read error. V usage is TRBV4-2 and J usage is TRBJ2-5, with D unclear. Looked up from germline, CDR1 is LGHNA and CDR2 is YNFKEQ. The CDR3 runs 11 residues. CDR3 coding DNA: TGTGCCAGCAGCCACCAAGAGGCCCAGTACTTC. Translated: CASSHQEAQYF.

This chain connects TRBV28 to TRBJ1-5; D ambiguous. Trimming removed 3 bases at V and 5 bases at J, with 17 bases between. In germline, CDR1 is MDHEN, CDR2 SYDVKM. The CDR3 length is 16 residues. The CDR3, as DNA: TGTGCCAGCAGTTTTACAGTCCTAGCTTTCGATCAGCCCCAGCATTTT. It codes for CASSFTVLAFDQPQHF.

The CDR3 sequence is CASTYSDRVETQYF. The CDR3 coding sequence is TGCGCCAGCACATACTCCGACAGGGTCGAGACCCAGTACTTC. This rearrangement joins TRBV5-1 to TRBJ2-5; TRBD1 matches 7 bases. Germline-derived CDR1 and CDR2 are SGHRS and YFSETQ. The CDR3 is made up of 14 amino acids. Trimming removed 6 bases from V and 5 bases from J; junction bases left unmatched: 10.

A single count supports this clone. The chain combines TRBV4-2 with TRBJ2-6, with 8 bases that match TRBD1. Germline assignment: CDR1 LGHNA and CDR2 YNFKEQ. There are 17 residues in the CDR3. The V segment lost 5 bases and the J segment 2 bases; nucleotides outside the gene matches: 8. The CDR3 reads CASSSQRTGTGANVLTF. DNA for the CDR3: TGTGCCAGCAGCAGCCAGAGGACAGGGACTGGGGCCAACGTCCTGACTTTC.